This is a list of T cell receptor beta chains from one sample in a study of blood T cell repertoires in COVID-19. Repertoires were generated with immunoSEQ multiplex PCR, while TCRdb's copy carries only in-frame clones and drops some. The sample yields some 370,000 clones, over 75% seen once. Specimen: peripheral blood. These receptors came from a woman younger than 45 with COVID-19, enrolled during active disease. The CDR3 runs from the conserved cysteine through the conserved F or W. The D gene is left open where the match is weak. The listing skips clone size in some rows; elsewhere it reads once, few, many or a size class.

D gene	clone size	J gene	V gene	CDR3 DNA	CDR3 protein
TRBD1	.	TRBJ2-2	TRBV28	TGTGCCAGCAGTTACAGAAGGACAGGGGCCGGGGAGCTGTTTTTT	CASSYRRTGAGELFF
.	.	TRBJ1-3	TRBV27	TGTGCCAGCGGGTCAGGTGCTGGAAACACCATATATTTT	CASGSGAGNTIYF
.	.	TRBJ1-3	TRBV7-2	TGTGCCAGCAGCGCAGGCAGGGTTCGCTCTGGAAACACCATATATTTT	CASSAGRVRSGNTIYF
.	.	TRBJ2-1	TRBV2	TGTGCCAGCAGTTCGAATACTTACAATGAGCAGTTCTTC	CASSSNTYNEQFF
.	.	TRBJ1-1	TRBV5-1	TGCGCCAGCAGCCCACGCGGGGGAGGGGGCACTGAAGCTTTCTTT	CASSPRGGGGTEAFF
TRBD2	.	TRBJ2-7	TRBV6-2/TRBV6-3	TGTGCCAGCAGTTATTTTCGGGAGGGTGCAAGCTACGAGCAGTACTTC	CASSYFREGASYEQYF
.	.	TRBJ2-5	TRBV30	TGTGCCTGGAGTAGGGCCGTTAGGGGGACCCAGTACTTC	CAWSRAVRGTQYF
.	.	TRBJ1-6	TRBV6-5	TGTGCCAGCAGTTCCGACGCGGCGGGTACACCCCTCCACTTT	CASSSDAAGTPLHF
.	.	TRBJ2-7	TRBV28	TGTGCCAGCAGTATTCAGGGGCGAGGAGTCTACGAGCAGTACTTC	CASSIQGRGVYEQYF
TRBD1	.	TRBJ1-1	TRBV28	TGTGCCAGCAGGCCCGGGACAGGGGTTTGGGCTGAAGCTTTCTTT	CASRPGTGVWAEAFF
.	few	TRBJ1-2	TRBV6-6	TGTGCCAGCAGTCGGGACATTTACAATGGCTACACCTTC	CASSRDIYNGYTF
TRBD1	.	TRBJ2-4	TRBV9	TGTGCCAGCAGCCCCGGGACAGGGGCGAACATTCAGTACTTC	CASSPGTGANIQYF
TRBD1	.	TRBJ2-6	TRBV6-4	TGTGCCAGCAGCCAACAGGGGGAGGCTGGGGCCAACGTCCTGACTTTC	CASSQQGEAGANVLTF
TRBD1	once	TRBJ2-1	TRBV6-5	TGTGCCAGCGAAACATCGGGACAGGGGGGTGATGAGCAGTTCTTC	CASETSGQGGDEQFF
.	.	TRBJ1-3	TRBV18	TGTGCCAGCTCACCTATAGAGGCTGGAAGGTCTGGAAACACCATATATTTT	CASSPIEAGRSGNTIYF
.	.	TRBJ2-7	TRBV7-2	TGTGCCAGCAGCTTAGGGACAGAGTACGAGCAGTACTTC	CASSLGTEYEQYF
.	.	TRBJ2-7	TRBV20-1	TGCAGTGCGGGAAGGGGCTACGAGCAGTACTTC	CSAGRGYEQYF
.	.	TRBJ2-2	TRBV7-3	TGTGCCAGCAGCTTAAGCGAATACGACACCGGGGAGCTGTTTTTT	CASSLSEYDTGELFF
.	.	TRBJ2-7	TRBV6-5	TGTGCCAGCAGTATTTACAGGGCGGACTACGAGCAGTACTTC	CASSIYRADYEQYF
.	.	TRBJ1-6	TRBV30	TGTGCCTGGAGTGTCCGGGCAGGGGATTCACCCCTCCACTTT	CAWSVRAGDSPLHF
TRBD2	once	TRBJ2-2	TRBV9	TGTGCCAGCAGCGCCCTAGCGGGAGCCGGGGAGCTGTTTTTT	CASSALAGAGELFF
TRBD2	.	TRBJ2-5	TRBV5-1	TGCGCCAGCATCGGGACTAGCGGGAGAGAGACCCAGTACTTC	CASIGTSGRETQYF
.	once	TRBJ1-1	TRBV19	TGTGCCACCCGGGACGCCGGGAGGAACACTGAAGCTTTCTTT	CATRDAGRNTEAFF
TRBD1	.	TRBJ2-7	TRBV3-1/TRBV3-2	TGTGCCAGCAGCCTCGCCGGGACAGGGGGCGAGCAGTACTTC	CASSLAGTGGEQYF
.	.	TRBJ2-7	TRBV6-2/TRBV6-3	TGTGCCAGCAGTTCCATTCCATCGGGCGAGCAGTACTTC	CASSSIPSGEQYF
.	.	TRBJ1-1	TRBV27	TGTGCCAGCCAGCCTCGAGACATGAACACTGAAGCTTTCTTT	CASQPRDMNTEAFF
.	.	TRBJ1-1	TRBV2	TGTGCCAGCAGTGAAAATCTGGGCCAGAACACTGAAGCTTTCTTT	CASSENLGQNTEAFF
.	.	TRBJ2-7	TRBV6-5	TGTGCCAGCAGTTCTAGCAGCTACGAGCAGTACTTC	CASSSSSYEQYF
TRBD1	.	TRBJ2-7	TRBV9	TGTGCCAGCAGCAAAGGACAGGGGTTGTACGAGCAGTACTTC	CASSKGQGLYEQYF
.	.	TRBJ2-2	TRBV5-4	TGTGCCAGCAGCTTGATGCAGGGAAGGACCGGGGAGCTGTTTTTT	CASSLMQGRTGELFF
.	.	TRBJ1-1	TRBV19	TGTGCCAGTAGGGGAGGGCAGGGATGGACTGAAGCTTTCTTT	CASRGGQGWTEAFF
TRBD2	.	TRBJ2-7	TRBV13	TGTGCCAGCAGCTTAGATTGGACTAGCGAGTCGGGGCAGTACTTC	CASSLDWTSESGQYF
.	.	TRBJ1-5	TRBV7-9	TGTGCCAGCAGCGCCCGGGACGGAGGGAATCAGCCCCAGCATTTT	CASSARDGGNQPQHF
TRBD2	.	TRBJ2-4	TRBV2	TGTGCCAGCAGCCCCGGGACTAGCATAGCCAAAAACATTCAGTACTTC	CASSPGTSIAKNIQYF
TRBD1	.	TRBJ2-7	TRBV7-8	TGTGCCAGCAGCGTAAAAGTAGGGACAGGGGCTTACGAGCAGTACTTC	CASSVKVGTGAYEQYF
TRBD1	.	TRBJ1-1	TRBV18	TGTGCCAGCTCACCCTTGGGACAGGTGGACACTGAAGCTTTCTTT	CASSPLGQVDTEAFF
.	.	TRBJ1-5	TRBV27	TGTGCCAGCATGGGGGGTTTGAGCAATCAGCCCCAGCATTTT	CASMGGLSNQPQHF
TRBD2	.	TRBJ2-7	TRBV9	TGTGCCAGCAGCGTAGGGACTAGCGGGAGCTCCTACGAGCAGTACTTC	CASSVGTSGSSYEQYF
TRBD2	.	TRBJ2-3	TRBV10-1	TGCGCCAGCAGGGCCGGACTAGCGGGAGATACGCAGTATTTT	CASRAGLAGDTQYF
.	once	TRBJ1-2	TRBV5-1	TGCGCCAGCCGCCGGGGGGACTATGGCTACACCTTC	CASRRGDYGYTF
TRBD2	.	TRBJ2-7	TRBV5-1	TGCGCCAGCAGCGAAAGACTAGCGGGAGGCCGCTCCTACGAGCAGTACTTC	CASSERLAGGRSYEQYF
.	.	TRBJ2-3	TRBV3-1/TRBV3-2	TGTGCCAGCAGCCAAGGGGATTCAGGGGATACGCAGTATTTT	CASSQGDSGDTQYF
.	.	TRBJ2-7	TRBV28	TGTGCCAGCAGTATACCATTGCAGGGAAAGGGTCTCGAGCAGTACTTC	CASSIPLQGKGLEQYF
TRBD1	.	TRBJ2-3	TRBV30	TGTGCCTGGAGTGGAGACAGGGGTGGAGATACGCAGTATTTT	CAWSGDRGGDTQYF
.	.	TRBJ2-2	TRBV7-2	TGTGCCAGCAGCTCCAAAGGGGGCGGGGAGCTGTTTTTT	CASSSKGGGELFF
.	.	TRBJ1-4	TRBV2	TGTGCCAGCAGTGAAGGGCAGGGAACTAATGAAAAACTGTTTTTT	CASSEGQGTNEKLFF
.	.	TRBJ1-2	TRBV12-1	TGTGCCAGCAGCTTTGCGAATCGGACAGTAAGATATGGCTACACCTTC	CASSFANRTVRYGYTF
TRBD1	.	TRBJ2-5	TRBV7-3	TGTGCCAGCAGCTTAATGGGGGCAGGGGGATTTGAGACCCAGTACTTC	CASSLMGAGGFETQYF